This record concerns one TCR beta chain sequence. Its antigen is unknown. No quality values exist for individual bases; no much larger clone is one base distant. The sample belongs to a study of OX40 agonist ivuxolimab in advanced cancers. With respect to the entire study: Ivuxolimab was an agonistic, fully human IgG2 monoclonal antibody directed against OX40 (CD134), a costimulatory receptor. Intravenous ivuxolimab was administered to patients every 2 weeks at six dose levels: 0.01, 0.1, 0.3, 1.5, 3 and 10 mg/kg. Of the roughly 50 dose-escalation patients, hepatocellular carcinoma was present in 19, melanoma in roughly 15, renal cell carcinoma in 9 and head and neck cancer in 9. A male proportion of almost 85% and a mean age of roughly 58 years, ranging from 23 to 79, were recorded for the dose-escalation cohort. Patients were allowed to have had prior anti-PD-1, anti-PD-L1 or anti-CTLA-4 therapy, and roughly 40% of the dose-escalation patients had been treated with checkpoint inhibitors. Partial responses occurred in three dose-escalation patients, of whom one had hepatocellular carcinoma and two had cutaneous melanoma. The point of sequencing TCRbeta in the periphery was to test whether ivuxolimab changed TCR sequence diversity and drove clonal T-cell expansion. The monotherapy dose-escalation portion (N = 52 patients) of the phase I ivuxolimab trial is reported in the paper.

The trial excluded patients who had a history of autoimmune disease or were on systemic immunosuppression. Peripheral blood for TCR sequencing was drawn from every dose cohort at baseline, at cycle 4 day 1 and at cycle 7 day 1. The samples were drawn from a first-in-human, open-label, multicenter phase I dose-escalation trial of ivuxolimab. Adults with locally advanced or metastatic head and neck squamous cell, hepatocellular, melanoma or renal cell carcinoma were enrolled in the trial. CD4+ and CD8+ T cells were sorted separately from peripheral blood before TCR sequencing. What the work shows at the level of the full study, not this receptor alone: After ivuxolimab, more expanded clones were found on average in CD8+ T cells than in CD4+ T cells. In partial responders in the 0.1-3.0 mg/kg groups, normalized peripheral clonal expansion was found to be among the lowest, especially among CD8+ T cells. Clonal expansion of both CD4+ and CD8+ blood T cells was observed from baseline to week 6 at doses 0.1 to 3.0 mg/kg. The antigen specificity of the peripheral T cells that underwent clonal expansion was not determined. Low levels of normalized T-cell clonal expansion were also seen in some patients who did not respond.

CDR1 is given as MNHNS and CDR2 as SASEGT, both from the germline V gene. Including cysteine and phenylalanine, the CDR3 has 14 amino acids. The sequence is cut down to CDR3 DNA, 42 bases in frame from base 1. V loses 1 base, J loses 4 bases, and the germline ends lie 11 bases apart. To sequence the TCRbeta CDR3 region, genomic DNA was isolated from the sorted cells. TCRbeta CDR3 regions were sequenced using the immunoSEQ Assay. The table was pulled from immuneACCESS by TCRdb, which kept in-frame rearrangements only. Such tables lose some clones; where checked, under half of the loss comes from unresolved V genes, and the rest has no known cause. This sample gives approximately 22,000 clones in total; approximately 88% of them show up just once. The ten largest clones represent roughly 36% of the sample.

Sequenced here: CD4+ or CD8+ T cells sorted from blood, sampled in a trial of the OX40 agonist ivuxolimab. The sequence came from an adult with an advanced solid tumor such as melanoma, head and neck, liver or kidney cancer. The rearrangement joined TRBV6-1 to TRBJ2-7; TRBD2 could be the D gene, as 5 bases match. The DNA reads TGTGCCAGCAGTGAAGGGGGAGATCTATACGAGCAGTACTTC. It encodes CASSEGGDLYEQYF.